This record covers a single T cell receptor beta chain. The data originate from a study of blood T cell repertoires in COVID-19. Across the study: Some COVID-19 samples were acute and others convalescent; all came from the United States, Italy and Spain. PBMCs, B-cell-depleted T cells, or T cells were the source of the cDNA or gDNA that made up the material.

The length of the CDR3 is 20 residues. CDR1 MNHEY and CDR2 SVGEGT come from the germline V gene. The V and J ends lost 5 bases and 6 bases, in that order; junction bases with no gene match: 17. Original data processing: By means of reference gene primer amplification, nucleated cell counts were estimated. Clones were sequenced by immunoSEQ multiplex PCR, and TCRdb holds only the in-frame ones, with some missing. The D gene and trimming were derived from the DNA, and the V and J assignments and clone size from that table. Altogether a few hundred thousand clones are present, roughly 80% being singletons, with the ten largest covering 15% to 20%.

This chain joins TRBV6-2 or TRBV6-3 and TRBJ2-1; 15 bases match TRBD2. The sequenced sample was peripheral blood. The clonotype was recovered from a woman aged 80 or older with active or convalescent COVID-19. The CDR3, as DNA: TGTGCCAGCAGTGGACCCGCCGGACTAGCGGGAGGGCCGGTCTCCAATGAGCAGTTCTTC. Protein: CASSGPAGLAGGPVSNEQFF.